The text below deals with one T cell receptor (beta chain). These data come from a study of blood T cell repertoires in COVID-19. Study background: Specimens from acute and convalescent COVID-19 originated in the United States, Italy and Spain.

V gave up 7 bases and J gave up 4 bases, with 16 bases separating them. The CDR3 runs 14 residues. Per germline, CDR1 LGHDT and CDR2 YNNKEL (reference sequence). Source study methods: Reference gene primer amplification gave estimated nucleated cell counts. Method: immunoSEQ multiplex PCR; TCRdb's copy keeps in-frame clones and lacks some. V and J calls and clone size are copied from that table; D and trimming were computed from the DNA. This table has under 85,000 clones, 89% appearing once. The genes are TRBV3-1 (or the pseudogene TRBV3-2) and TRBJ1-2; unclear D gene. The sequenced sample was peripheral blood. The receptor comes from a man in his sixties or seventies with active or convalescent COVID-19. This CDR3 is CASNRGGQGYGYTF. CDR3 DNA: TGTGCCAGCAATCGGGGAGGCCAAGGCTATGGCTACACCTTC.